These 24 T cell receptor beta chains were sequenced from one sample in a study of OX40 agonist ivuxolimab in advanced cancers. Using immunoSEQ multiplex PCR, the repertoire was profiled, and TCRdb retains in-frame clones only, with some absent. The sample records more than 12,000 clones, about 81% being singletons. The material sequenced was CD4+ or CD8+ T cells sorted from blood, taken in a trial of the OX40 agonist ivuxolimab. The receptors derive from an adult with an advanced solid tumor such as melanoma, head and neck, liver or kidney cancer.

The genes are TRBV5-5 and TRBJ1-1; D perhaps matches TRBD1 (6 bases). V lost 1 base to trimming and J lost 7 bases, with 14 bases between them. The CDR3 consists of 14 residues. Germline CDR1 is SGHKS and CDR2 is YYEKEE (reference sequence). DNA for the CDR3: TGTGCCAGCAGCTTGCGACAGGACTTTGTTGAAGCTTTCTTT. This gives the protein CASSLRQDFVEAFF. Looking up the rest from reference TRBV5-5 and TRBJ1-1 gives the full variable domain: DAGVTQSPTHLIKTRGQQVTLRCSPISGHKSVSWYQQVLGQGPQFIFQYYEKEERGRGNFPDRFSARQFPNYSSELNVNALLLGDSALYLCASSLRQDFVEAFFGQGTRLTVV.

The chain carries TRBV7-8 and TRBJ1-2, with D unclear. The CDR3 extends over 16 amino acids. V was trimmed by 5 bases and J by 4 bases, leaving 20 bases between them. Germline V CDR1 and CDR2: SGHVS, FQNEAQ. The CDR3 loop is CASSRPEETDVYGYTF. CDR3 coding DNA: TGTGCCAGCAGCCGACCGGAAGAGACGGATGTCTATGGCTACACCTTC.

J is TRBJ1-5 and V is TRBV6-1, with 8 bases lining up with TRBD1. From germline, CDR1 is MNHNS and CDR2 SASEGT. V lost 4 bases and J lost 4; bases outside the gene matches: 9. This CDR3 spans 16 amino acids. The CDR3 coding sequence is TGTGCCAGCAGTGGGCCCTCAGGGGGCGCGAATCAGCCCCAGCATTTT. Translated: CASSGPSGGANQPQHF.

This clone has a single count. The J gene is TRBJ2-1, the V gene TRBV7-9; perhaps TRBD1 as D (6 bases). Germline V gene data show CDR1 as SEHNR and CDR2 as FQNEAQ (reference sequence). The CDR3 has 15 amino acids. V was trimmed by 4 bases and J by 3 bases, leaving 13 bases between them. The DNA for the CDR3 is TGTGCCAGCAGCTCCCCTAACAGGGACTACAATGAGCAGTTCTTC. It yields the protein CASSSPNRDYNEQFF.

Details on this clone: One end of the junction fails to match germline, which may point to a read error. The V gene is TRBV6-1, the J gene TRBJ2-7; 7 bases map to TRBD2. The CDR3 covers 13 residues. Germline CDR1 reads MNHNS; CDR2 reads SASEGT. In nucleotides, the CDR3 is TGTGCCAGCAGTGAAGGGCTTCGGGGGGACTCCAACTTC. Translation: CASSEGLRGDSNF.

The CDR3 spells CASSLGAGSPEDTQYF. DNA of the CDR3: TGTGCCAGCAGCTTAGGGGCGGGATCTCCCGAGGATACGCAGTATTTT. The gene calls are TRBV11-2 and TRBJ2-3; D is perhaps TRBD2 (6 bases). V was shortened by 1 base and J by 6 bases, with 17 bases between the two germline ends. The CDR3 is 16 amino acids. Germline CDR1 reads SGHAT; CDR2 reads FQNNGV.

The rearrangement joins TRBV7-2 to TRBJ2-3, with no clear D. The V gene's germline CDR1 is SGHTA and CDR2 FQGNSA. This CDR3 spans 15 amino acids. V was pared by 5 bases and J by 2 bases, with 14 bases between. CDR3 DNA sequence: TGTGCCAGCAGCCGCCTAATAACCCTCACAGATACGCAGTATTTT. Its translation is CASSRLITLTDTQYF.

The table lists this clone with a few counts. The chain has TRBV27 and TRBJ1-1; 7 bases match TRBD1. Losses at the gene ends were 4 bases for V and 5 bases for J; bases not matched to a gene: 7. Germline values: CDR1 MNHEY, CDR2 SMNVEV (reference sequence). The CDR3 spans 14 residues. CDR3 amino acids: CASSSGDSFTEAFF. In DNA form, the CDR3 reads TGTGCCAGCAGTTCCGGGGACAGTTTTACTGAAGCTTTCTTT.

This clone was counted only a few times. The V gene is TRBV4-2, the J gene TRBJ2-7; D call uncertain. The CDR3 has 14 amino acids. Per germline, CDR1 LGHNA and CDR2 YNFKEQ. V gave up 5 bases and J gave up 0 bases, with 11 bases separating them. This CDR3 is CASSGSLDSYEQYF. DNA for the CDR3: TGTGCCAGCAGCGGGTCATTAGACTCCTACGAGCAGTACTTC.

The chain couples TRBV13 to TRBJ2-2; no reliable D call. V was trimmed by 4 bases and J by 1 base, leaving 4 bases between them. Germline loops: CDR1 PRHDT, CDR2 FYEKMQ (reference sequence). The CDR3 runs 13 residues. The chain's CDR3 is CASSSLNTGELFF. CDR3 coding DNA: TGTGCCAGCAGCTCATTGAACACCGGGGAGCTGTTTTTT.

The V and J genes are TRBV7-9 and TRBJ2-7; maybe TRBD2 (6 bases). This CDR3 is 15 amino acids long. Per the germline V gene, CDR1 is SEHNR and CDR2 is FQNEAQ (reference sequence). V dropped 4 bases and J dropped 5 bases, with 18 bases sitting between them. The DNA of the CDR3 is TGTGCCAGCAGCTCACCGGGACTGAGCATTAACGAGCAGTACTTC. Its protein is CASSSPGLSINEQYF.

The chain uses TRBV10-3 and TRBJ1-2; 10 nucleotides align to TRBD1. The V and J ends lost 4 bases and 8 bases, in that order; junction bases with no gene match: 10. The CDR3 consists of 15 residues. Per the germline V gene, CDR1 is ENHRY and CDR2 is SYGVKD. The CDR3 region is CAISASGQGVNGYTF. CDR3 in DNA: TGTGCCATCAGTGCGTCAGGACAGGGGGTCAACGGCTACACCTTC.

The rearrangement links TRBV27 to TRBJ2-3; 9 bases are a match to TRBD2. CDR3 length equals 17 residues. Trimming at V came to 3 bases and at J to 4 bases, leaving 11 bases not matched to a gene. Germline V gene data show CDR1 as MNHEY and CDR2 as SMNVEV (reference sequence). The CDR3, as DNA: TGTGCCAGCAGTTTCCTCCTTGCGGGAGGGGGGTCAGATACGCAGTATTTT. The encoded protein is CASSFLLAGGGSDTQYF.

The V gene is TRBV5-5, the J gene TRBJ1-2, with 8 nucleotides matching TRBD1. CDR1 and CDR2 from the germline V gene are SGHKS and YYEKEE (reference sequence). The V segment lost 0 bases and the J segment 4 bases; nucleotides outside the gene matches: 2. This CDR3 spans 14 amino acids. Written as DNA, the CDR3 is TGTGCCAGCAGCTTGGAGACAGGGGCCTATGGCTACACCTTC. Protein: CASSLETGAYGYTF.

The chain couples TRBV7-9 to TRBJ2-7; 7 positions agree with TRBD1. Germline V gene sequence: CDR1 SEHNR, CDR2 FQNEAQ (reference sequence). Trimming took 3 bases from V and 6 from J; bases not matched to a gene: 11. The CDR3 consists of 15 residues. The CDR3, as DNA: TGTGCCAGCAGCTTCTCGACAGGGCGCTCTCGCGAGCAGTACTTC. Its protein product is CASSFSTGRSREQYF.

The rearrangement joins TRBV13 to TRBJ2-7, with TRBD2 identical over 11 bases. Germline V gene data show CDR1 as PRHDT and CDR2 as FYEKMQ (reference sequence). This CDR3 is 16 amino acids long. V shed 4 bases and J 2 bases; nucleotides not matched to a gene: 7. CDR3 sequence (DNA): TGTGCCAGCAGCTCGAATAGCGGGAGGGTCCCCTACGAGCAGTACTTC. Protein sequence: CASSSNSGRVPYEQYF.

The chain is built from TRBV11-2 and TRBJ2-1; no reliable D call. This CDR3 region has 11 residues. CDR1 and CDR2 (germline): SGHAT, FQNNGV. Trimming removed 2 bases from V and 8 bases from J, with 4 bases in between. The CDR3 DNA reads TGTGCCAGCAGCTTAAGCCATGAGCAGTTCTTC. Translation gives CASSLSHEQFF.

V gene TRBV7-6 combines with J gene TRBJ1-1; D not resolved. V gave up 2 bases and J gave up 1 base, with 17 bases separating them. Germline values: CDR1 SGHVS, CDR2 FNYEAQ. The CDR3 extends over 17 amino acids. CDR3: CASSLTPGPKGNTEAFF. The CDR3, as DNA: TGTGCCAGCAGCTTAACCCCCGGGCCAAAAGGGAACACTGAAGCTTTCTTT. Drawing the rest from reference TRBV7-6 and TRBJ1-1, the complete variable domain is GAGVSQSPRYKVTKRGQDVALRCDPISGHVSLYWYRQALGQGPEFLTYFNYEAQQDKSGLPNDRFSAERPEGSISTLTIQRTEQRDSAMYRCASSLTPGPKGNTEAFFGQGTRLTVV.

This clone was detected once. V and J are TRBV5-1 and TRBJ2-1; D gene unclear. CDR3 length equals 14 residues. Germline CDR1 reads SGHRS; CDR2 reads YFSETQ. The V gene lost 0 bases and the J gene lost 3 bases, with 7 bases spanning the gap. CDR3 DNA: TGCGCCAGCAGCTTGGACAGTCACTACAATGAGCAGTTCTTC. Its protein is CASSLDSHYNEQFF.

The genes are TRBV7-3 and TRBJ2-3; possible D gene TRBD1, 5 bases. The CDR3 is 14 residues long. V was pared by 4 bases and J by 5 bases, with 13 bases between. From germline, CDR1 is SGHTA and CDR2 FQGTGA. CDR3 amino acids: CASSYLGELDTQYF. The CDR3 coding sequence is TGTGCCAGCAGCTATCTAGGGGAACTAGATACGCAGTATTTT.

The chain combines TRBV6-5 with TRBJ2-7; TRBD2 aligns across 8 bases. V gave up 6 bases and J gave up 0 bases; unmatched junction bases: 7. The CDR3 loop spans 15 amino acids. Germline CDR1 is MNHEY and CDR2 is SVGAGI. CDR3 residues: CASRLLAESSYEQYF. Here the CDR3 DNA reads TGTGCCAGCAGGTTACTAGCGGAAAGCTCCTACGAGCAGTACTTC.

The chain couples TRBV12-5 to TRBJ2-7; TRBD2 might be the D (6 bases). This CDR3 is built from 14 residues. V was cut by 4 bases and J by 3 bases, with 13 bases left in between. Germline V gene sequence: CDR1 LGHNT, CDR2 FRNRAP. CDR3 region: CASGYDSGFYEQYF. The CDR3 region has the DNA TGTGCTAGTGGTTATGATAGCGGATTCTACGAGCAGTACTTC.

CDR3 sequence reads: CASSGGLGIGNEQFF. Here the CDR3 DNA reads TGTGCCAGCAGTGGGGGACTAGGGATAGGAAATGAGCAGTTCTTC. The rearrangement joins TRBV28 to TRBJ2-1; TRBD2 matches at 8 bases. Germline CDR1 is MDHEN and CDR2 is SYDVKM. CDR3 size: 15 residues. J lost 7 bases, V lost 5 bases, and 10 bases had no gene match.

This chain links TRBV7-3 with TRBJ2-3; D gene ambiguous. The V end was cut by 1 base, the J end by 6 bases, with 11 bases between. The CDR3 totals 14 residues. Germline V gene sequence: CDR1 SGHTA, CDR2 FQGTGA. Here the CDR3 reads CASSLIGAKDTQYF. In nucleotides, the CDR3 is TGTGCCAGCAGCTTAATAGGAGCTAAGGATACGCAGTATTTT.